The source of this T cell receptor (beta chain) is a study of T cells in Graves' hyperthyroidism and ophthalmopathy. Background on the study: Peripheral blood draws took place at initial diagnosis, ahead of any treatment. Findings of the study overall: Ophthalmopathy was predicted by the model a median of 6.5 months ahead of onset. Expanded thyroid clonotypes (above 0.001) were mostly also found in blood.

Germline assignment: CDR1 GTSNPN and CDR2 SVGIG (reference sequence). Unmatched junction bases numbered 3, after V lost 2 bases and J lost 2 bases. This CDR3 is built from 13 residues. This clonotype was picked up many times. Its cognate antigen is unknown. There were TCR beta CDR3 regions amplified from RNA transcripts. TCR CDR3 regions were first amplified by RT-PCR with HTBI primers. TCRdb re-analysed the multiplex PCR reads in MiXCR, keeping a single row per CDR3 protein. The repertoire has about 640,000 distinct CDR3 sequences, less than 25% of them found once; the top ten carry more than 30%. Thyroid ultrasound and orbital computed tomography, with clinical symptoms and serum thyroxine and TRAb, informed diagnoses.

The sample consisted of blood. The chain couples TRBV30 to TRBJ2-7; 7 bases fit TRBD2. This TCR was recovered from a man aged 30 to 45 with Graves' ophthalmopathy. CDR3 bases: TGTGCCTGGAGTCTGGGGGGGACCTACGAGCAGTACTTC. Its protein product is CAWSLGGTYEQYF. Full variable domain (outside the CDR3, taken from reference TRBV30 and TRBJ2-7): SQTIHQWPATLVQPVGSPLSLECTVEGTSNPNLYWYRQAAGRGLQLLFYSVGIGQISSEVPQNLSASRPQDRQFILSSKKLLLSDSGFYLCAWSLGGTYEQYFGPGTRLTVT.